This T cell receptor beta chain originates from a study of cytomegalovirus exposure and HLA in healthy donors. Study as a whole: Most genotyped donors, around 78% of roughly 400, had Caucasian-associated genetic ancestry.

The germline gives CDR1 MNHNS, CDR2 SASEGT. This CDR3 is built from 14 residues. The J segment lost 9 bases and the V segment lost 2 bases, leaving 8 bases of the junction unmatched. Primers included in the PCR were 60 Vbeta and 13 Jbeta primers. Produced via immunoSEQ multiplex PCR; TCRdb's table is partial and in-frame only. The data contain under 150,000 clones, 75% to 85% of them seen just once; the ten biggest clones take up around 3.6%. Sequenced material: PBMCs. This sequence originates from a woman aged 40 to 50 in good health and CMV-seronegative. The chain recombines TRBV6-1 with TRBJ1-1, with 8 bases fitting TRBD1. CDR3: CASSESLSGGQAFF. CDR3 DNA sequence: TGTGCCAGCAGTGAAAGCCTCTCAGGGGGCCAAGCTTTCTTT.